The 20 T cell receptor beta chains given below trace back to one sample, sequenced in a study of T cell changes during pregnancy in multiple sclerosis. Clones were sequenced by immunoSEQ multiplex PCR, and TCRdb holds only the in-frame ones, with some missing. The sample has roughly 89,000 clones; approximately 95% are singletons. Material: peripheral blood, obtained in the first trimester of pregnancy. These receptors all stem from a female donor with multiple sclerosis, enrolled in a pregnancy study.

The chain recombines TRBV5-1 with TRBJ2-5, with a tentative D call TRBD2 (6 bases). CDR1 and CDR2 from the germline V gene are SGHRS and YFSETQ. The CDR3 extends over 14 amino acids. Between the trimmed V and J ends, which lost 3 bases and 4 bases, there was a span of 13 bases. The CDR3 DNA sequence: TGCGCCAGCAGCTGGGGGGTTGCGTCAGAGACCCAGTACTTC. Residues: CASSWGVASETQYF.

The chain carries TRBV13 and TRBJ2-1, with TRBD2 matching over 9 bases. Germline V gene sequence: CDR1 PRHDT, CDR2 FYEKMQ (reference sequence). This CDR3 has 15 amino acids. V lost 5 bases to trimming and J lost 4 bases; unmatched junction nucleotides: 6. The CDR3 sequence is CASSRASGVYNEQFF. The CDR3 region has the DNA TGTGCCAGCAGCCGGGCTAGCGGGGTTTACAATGAGCAGTTCTTC.

The V and J genes are TRBV9 and TRBJ2-2, with a possible D match to TRBD2 (6 bases). Trimming cost V 3 bases and J 6 bases, with 12 bases left between them. The CDR3 has 14 amino acids. Per germline, CDR1 SGDLS and CDR2 YYNGEE. The CDR3 loop is CASSGGVSAGELFF. CDR3 coding DNA: TGTGCCAGCAGCGGGGGGGTTAGCGCCGGGGAGCTGTTTTTT.

The J gene is TRBJ1-4, the V gene TRBV7-9, with 10 bases aligning to TRBD1. The junction had 5 bases not matched to a gene; V was cut back by 5 bases and J by 8 bases. CDR1 and CDR2 (germline): SEHNR, FQNEAQ (reference sequence). CDR3 length: 14 residues. In nucleotides, the CDR3 is TGTGCCAGCAGCCAGACAGGGGGCAAAGAAAAACTGTTTTTT. It encodes CASSQTGGKEKLFF.

The V and J genes are TRBV27 and TRBJ2-1; 8 nucleotides match TRBD2. Germline V gives CDR1 MNHEY, CDR2 SMNVEV (reference sequence). J gave up 9 bases and V 3 bases, and 7 bases lay outside the gene matches. The CDR3 contains 14 residues. The CDR3 protein is CASSFSGVIGEQFF. DNA of the CDR3: TGTGCCAGCAGTTTTAGCGGGGTAATTGGTGAGCAGTTCTTC.

The rearrangement links TRBV5-1 to TRBJ2-5; D remains unclear. Trimming pared 0 bases from V and 5 bases from J, leaving 8 bases between. CDR3 size: 13 residues. Germline V gene lookup returns CDR1 SGHRS and CDR2 YFSETQ. CDR3 sequence: CASSLGVPETQYF. CDR3 DNA: TGCGCCAGCAGCTTGGGTGTTCCGGAGACCCAGTACTTC.

The rearrangement joins TRBV5-1 to TRBJ2-3, with TRBD2 as a possible D gene (6 bases). Trimming stripped 2 bases from V and 0 bases from J, with 10 bases between. The CDR3 is 15 amino acids. Germline V gives CDR1 SGHRS, CDR2 YFSETQ. Here the CDR3 reads CASSLGTQSTDTQYF. CDR3 coding DNA: TGCGCCAGCAGCTTAGGGACTCAAAGCACAGATACGCAGTATTTT.

This sequence joins TRBV4-1 and TRBJ1-3; D perhaps matches TRBD1 (5 bases). This CDR3 is 16 amino acids long. Trimming removed 4 bases at V and 7 bases at J, with 20 bases between. Germline lookup yields CDR1 MGHRA and CDR2 YSYEKL. The CDR3 loop reads CASSPLGREGANTIYF. The CDR3 region has the DNA TGCGCCAGCAGCCCACTCGGCAGGGAGGGAGCCAACACCATATATTTT.

The chain's CDR3 is CASSLGRGRGSYEQYF. CDR3 bases: TGTGCCAGCAGCTTAGGGCGGGGGAGGGGATCCTACGAGCAGTACTTC. This chain uses TRBV11-2 with TRBJ2-7; TRBD2 agrees at 7 bases. Germline lookup yields CDR1 SGHAT and CDR2 FQNNGV. Losses at the gene ends were 1 base for V and 1 base for J; bases not matched to a gene: 7. This CDR3 region has 16 residues.

The gene calls are TRBV7-2 and TRBJ2-6, with 10 bases aligning to TRBD2. Germline CDR1 is SGHTA and CDR2 is FQGNSA. The CDR3 is made up of 17 amino acids. The V segment lost 5 bases and the J segment 0 bases; nucleotides outside the gene matches: 4. CDR3 amino acids: CASSQGLAFSGANVLTF. DNA for the CDR3: TGTGCCAGCAGCCAGGGACTAGCGTTCTCTGGGGCCAACGTCCTGACTTTC. Looking up the rest from reference TRBV7-2 and TRBJ2-6 gives the full variable domain: GAGVSQSPSNKVTEKGKDVELRCDPISGHTALYWYRQSLGQGLEFLIYFQGNSAPDKSGLPSDRFSAERTGGSVSTLTIQRTQQEDSAVYLCASSQGLAFSGANVLTFGAGSRLTVL.

The chain carries TRBV9 and TRBJ1-4; 7 bases match TRBD1. CDR1 SGDLS and CDR2 YYNGEE come from the germline V gene. This CDR3 has 16 amino acids. The J segment lost 8 bases and the V segment lost 3 bases, leaving 13 bases of the junction unmatched. CDR3 nucleotide sequence: TGTGCCAGCAGCGGTAGTCGGACAGGCGTAGAGGAAAAACTGTTTTTT. Translated: CASSGSRTGVEEKLFF.

As DNA, the CDR3 is TGTGCCACCAGCAGAGATCCCCAGGGCCCTCAGCATTTT. Encoded protein: CATSRDPQGPQHF. The chain joins TRBV15 to TRBJ1-5, with a tentative D call TRBD1 (5 bases). The CDR3 runs 13 residues. Trimming pared 0 bases from V and 13 bases from J, leaving 13 bases between. CDR1 LNHNV and CDR2 YYDKDF come from the germline V gene (reference sequence).

V gene TRBV30 combines with J gene TRBJ1-5; tentatively, D is TRBD1 (5 bases). Germline values: CDR1 GTSNPN, CDR2 SVGIG (reference sequence). V was cut by 0 bases and J by 3 bases, with 9 bases left in between. CDR3 length: 14 amino acids. The DNA of the CDR3 is TGTGCCTGGAGTGTAGTGGACAACAATCAGCCCCAGCATTTT. It codes for CAWSVVDNNQPQHF.

This chain joins TRBV25-1 and TRBJ2-1, with TRBD2 as a possible D gene (5 bases). CDR1 and CDR2 from the germline V gene are MGHDK and SYGVNS. V lost 2 bases and J lost 13, with 15 bases in between. The length of the CDR3 is 13 residues. The CDR3 DNA sequence: TGTGCCAGCAGTGAACTGGGAGTCATTGACCAGTTCTTC. Its protein is CASSELGVIDQFF.

V usage is TRBV27 and J usage is TRBJ1-2, with 9 positions matching TRBD1. This CDR3 has 13 residues. Trimming took 5 bases from V and 7 from J; bases not matched to a gene: 5. Germline assignment: CDR1 MNHEY and CDR2 SMNVEV (reference sequence). The CDR3 reads CASSPGTGRGYTF. CDR3 coding DNA: TGTGCCAGCAGTCCTGGGACAGGGCGTGGCTACACCTTC.

A few counts support this clone. The J gene is TRBJ1-1, the V gene TRBV27, with 8 bases that match TRBD1. Germline loops: CDR1 MNHEY, CDR2 SMNVEV (reference sequence). J lost 4 bases, V lost 6 bases, and 4 bases had no gene match. The CDR3 sequence is 13 residues long. CDR3 sequence reads: CASSLTGGTEAFF. Written as DNA, the CDR3 is TGTGCCAGCAGCCTAACAGGGGGCACTGAAGCTTTCTTT.

V and J are TRBV5-6 and TRBJ2-2; D ambiguous. This CDR3 contains 13 residues. The V gene's germline CDR1 is SGHDT and CDR2 YYEEEE. The V and J ends lost 2 bases and 8 bases respectively, with 10 bases between them. As DNA, the CDR3 is TGTGCCAGCAGCTTCGGAGAATTAGGGGAGCTGTTTTTT. Amino acid sequence: CASSFGELGELFF.

The chain couples TRBV1 to TRBJ1-1; the D call of TRBD1 is as the table states it, not checked on the DNA. TRBV1 is assigned pseudogene status. CDR3 length: 15 residues. This CDR3 reads CTSSQVLQGSTEAFF. The CDR3 DNA reads TGCACCAGCAGCCAAGTTCTACAGGGGAGCACTGAAGCTTTCTTT.

The V gene is TRBV5-1, the J gene TRBJ1-1; D gene uncertain. This CDR3 spans 14 amino acids. Trimming cost V 0 bases and J 1 base, with 7 bases left between them. Per the germline V gene, CDR1 is SGHRS and CDR2 is YFSETQ. CDR3 DNA sequence: TGCGCCAGCAGCTTGGCACGGTCGAACACTGAAGCTTTCTTT. This sequence encodes CASSLARSNTEAFF.

This sequence joins TRBV4-1 and TRBJ2-2; possible D gene TRBD2, 7 bases. The CDR3 is 16 residues long. Per germline, CDR1 MGHRA and CDR2 YSYEKL. With 2 bases removed from V and 5 bases from J, the gap between germline ends came to 15 bases. The CDR3 region is CASSQRGGAGTGELFF. The CDR3 bases are TGCGCCAGCAGCCAACGTGGGGGGGCTGGGACCGGGGAGCTGTTTTTT.